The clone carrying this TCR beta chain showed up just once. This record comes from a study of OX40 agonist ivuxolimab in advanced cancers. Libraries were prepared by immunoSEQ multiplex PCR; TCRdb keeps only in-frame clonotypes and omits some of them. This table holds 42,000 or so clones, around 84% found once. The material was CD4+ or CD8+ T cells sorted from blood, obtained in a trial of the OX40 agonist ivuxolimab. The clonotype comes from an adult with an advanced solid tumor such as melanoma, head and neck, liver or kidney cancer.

The CDR3 DNA follows: TGTGCCAGCAGTCTCCTGAGTCTAGAAAATCAGCCCCAGCATTTT. This gives the protein CASSLLSLENQPQHF. V and J are TRBV28 and TRBJ1-5, with unresolved D. This CDR3 spans 15 amino acids. The germline V gene has CDR1 MDHEN and CDR2 SYDVKM. V dropped 5 bases and J dropped 4 bases, with 15 bases sitting between them. Supplemented by reference TRBV28 and TRBJ1-5, the full variable domain reads DVKVTQSSRYLVKRTGEKVFLECVQDMDHENMFWYRQDPGLGLRLIYFSYDVKMKEKGDIPEGYSVSREKKERFSLILESASTNQTSMYLCASSLLSLENQPQHFGDGTRLSIL.